The 17 T cell receptor beta chains presented below share a single source sample, sequenced in a study of identical twins. TCRdb passed the 5' RACE reads through MiXCR, listing each CDR3 protein once. The sample has about 520,000 distinct CDR3 sequences; 20% to 25% are singletons. This sample also appeared in a second study, on T cells expressing NK-cell markers.

The specimen was CD4+ T cells sorted from blood. These receptors all stem from a woman aged 18-29 years in good health.

This clonotype appeared a few times. The chain recombines TRBV6-1 with TRBJ1-5; maybe TRBD1 (5 bases). The CDR3 is 14 amino acids. CDR1 MNHNS and CDR2 SASEGT come from the germline V gene. V lost 6 bases, J lost 4 bases, and 13 bases lay in between. In DNA, the CDR3 is TGTGCCAGCAGACTCCGGGGCTTAAATCAGCCCCAGCATTTT. Its translation is CASRLRGLNQPQHF.

V usage is TRBV12-3 or TRBV12-4 and J usage is TRBJ2-3; 9 bases line up with TRBD2. This CDR3 has 15 residues. The V and J ends lost 4 bases and 6 bases, in that order; junction bases with no gene match: 8. Written as DNA, the CDR3 is TGTGCCAGCAGTTATCTAGCGGGAAGATTGGATACGCAGTATTTT. It specifies CASSYLAGRLDTQYF.

This clonotype was seen at least ten times. V usage is TRBV20-1 and J usage is TRBJ2-5; the D is unclear. The CDR3 is 11 residues long. With 3 bases removed from V and 5 bases from J, the gap between germline ends came to 7 bases. The germline gives CDR1 DFQATT, CDR2 SNEGSKA (reference sequence). CDR3 residues: CSASGLETQYF. The CDR3 DNA sequence: TGCAGTGCTAGTGGGCTCGAGACCCAGTACTTC.

This clonotype came up a few times. Here the CDR3 reads CASSATPGTGDYNEQFF. The CDR3 nucleotides are TGCGCCAGCAGTGCAACTCCCGGGACAGGGGACTACAATGAGCAGTTCTTC. The chain combines TRBV10-1 with TRBJ2-1, with 10 nucleotides matching TRBD1. The J segment lost 3 bases and the V segment lost 4 bases, leaving 9 bases of the junction unmatched. Germline CDR1 reads WNHNN; CDR2 reads SYGVQD (reference sequence). The CDR3 covers 17 residues.

This chain uses TRBV13 with TRBJ2-1, with 11 bases aligning to TRBD2. The CDR3 loop spans 16 amino acids. The J segment lost 4 bases and the V segment lost 2 bases, leaving 4 bases of the junction unmatched. Germline CDR1 and CDR2: PRHDT and FYEKMQ (reference sequence). The CDR3: CASSLPGLADYNEQFF. DNA for the CDR3: TGTGCCAGCAGCTTACCGGGACTAGCGGATTACAATGAGCAGTTCTTC.

This clonotype was counted at least ten times. J is TRBJ1-5 and V is TRBV5-1; D gene ambiguous. Germline CDR1 and CDR2: SGHRS and YFSETQ. The CDR3 runs to 14 residues. Deletions cut 0 bases from V and 2 bases from J, with 6 bases between. The CDR3 sequence: CASSLDGGNQPQHF. The CDR3 DNA reads as TGCGCCAGCAGCTTGGATGGAGGCAATCAGCCCCAGCATTTT. The variable domain in full, completed from reference TRBV5-1 and TRBJ1-5, reads KAGVTQTPRYLIKTRGQQVTLSCSPISGHRSVSWYQQTPGQGLQFLFEYFSETQRNKGNFPGRFSGRQFSNSRSEMNVSTLELGDSALYLCASSLDGGNQPQHFGDGTRLSIL.

This clonotype was observed at least ten times. The rearrangement uses TRBV20-1 and TRBJ2-1; D uncertain. V shed 2 bases and J shed 9 bases, with 8 bases lying between them. The CDR3 spans 11 residues. Germline V lookup: CDR1 DFQATT, CDR2 SNEGSKA (reference sequence). CDR3 bases: TGCAGTGCTAGACGTAACGCTGAGCAGTTCTTC. This encodes CSARRNAEQFF.

The chain combines TRBV6-5 with TRBJ1-1; D is perhaps TRBD1 (6 bases). Germline CDR1 and CDR2: MNHEY and SVGAGI. Trimming removed 2 bases from V and 0 bases from J, with 13 bases in between. This CDR3 is built from 16 residues. The CDR3 loop is CASSYTSTGLNTEAFF. The CDR3 coding sequence is TGTGCCAGCAGTTACACCTCGACAGGCTTGAACACTGAAGCTTTCTTT.

This rearrangement joins TRBV20-1 to TRBJ1-5; TRBD1 matches 9 bases. The trim removed 3 bases at V and 5 bases at J, leaving 5 bases unmatched. The CDR3 totals 14 residues. Looked up from germline, CDR1 is DFQATT and CDR2 is SNEGSKA (reference sequence). In DNA form, the CDR3 reads TGCAGTGCTAGTTTGACAGGGGGACATCAGCCCCAGCATTTT. This gives the protein CSASLTGGHQPQHF.

The table lists this clonotype with a few counts. V and J are TRBV29-1 and TRBJ2-3; possibly TRBD2 for D (6 bases). The CDR3 consists of 15 residues. Germline CDR1 SQVTM, CDR2 ANQGSEA. V was clipped by 6 bases and J by 0 bases, with 16 bases between them. The CDR3 protein is CSVALSSVSTDTQYF. The CDR3 region has the DNA TGCAGCGTCGCTCTCTCTAGCGTGAGCACAGATACGCAGTATTTT.

A few counts support this clonotype. This chain links TRBV20-1 with TRBJ1-2, with 9 bases that match TRBD1. J was trimmed by 4 bases and V by 4 bases; bases with no gene match: 4. The CDR3 has 13 amino acids. Looked up from germline, CDR1 is DFQATT and CDR2 is SNEGSKA (reference sequence). CDR3 in amino acids: CSATSGQGYGYTF. The CDR3 bases are TGCAGTGCTACGTCGGGACAGGGCTATGGCTACACCTTC.

This clonotype was found a few times. V and J are TRBV12-3 or TRBV12-4 and TRBJ2-7; 11 bases align to TRBD1. V dropped 8 bases and J dropped 3; count of bases not matched to a gene: 9. The CDR3 has 15 amino acids. CDR3 loop: CASARWGTGGYEQYF. CDR3 DNA: TGTGCCAGCGCGCGGTGGGGGACAGGGGGCTACGAGCAGTACTTC.

V gene TRBV7-2 combines with J gene TRBJ1-3, with TRBD1 identical over 7 bases. The junction had 5 bases not matched to a gene; V was cut back by 4 bases and J by 8 bases. Looked up from germline, CDR1 is SGHTA and CDR2 is FQGNSA. CDR3 length equals 13 residues. The CDR3 reads CASSSTGRYTIYF. DNA for the CDR3: TGTGCCAGCAGCTCGACAGGGAGGTACACCATATATTTT. The full variable domain, in which reference TRBV7-2 and TRBJ1-3 provide the parts outside the CDR3, is GAGVSQSPSNKVTEKGKDVELRCDPISGHTALYWYRQSLGQGLEFLIYFQGNSAPDKSGLPSDRFSAERTGGSVSTLTIQRTQQEDSAVYLCASSSTGRYTIYFGEGSWLTVV.

The gene calls are TRBV6-5 and TRBJ2-7, with D unclear. Trimming shortened V by 2 bases and J by 0 bases, and 5 bases separated the two germline ends. Germline CDR1 is MNHEY and CDR2 is SVGAGI. The CDR3 is 13 residues long. The CDR3 loop reads CASSYRASYEQYF. CDR3 in DNA: TGTGCCAGCAGTTACAGAGCCTCCTACGAGCAGTACTTC.

Many counts were recorded for this clonotype. V and J are TRBV5-1 and TRBJ2-1; the match to TRBD1 covers 9 bases. The ends lost 2 bases at V and 7 bases at J; junction bases unmatched: 7. The CDR3 has 15 residues. Looked up from germline, CDR1 is SGHRS and CDR2 is YFSETQ. CDR3 DNA: TGCGCCAGCAGCTTACCGGGACAGGGTAATAATGAGCAGTTCTTC. Translation: CASSLPGQGNNEQFF.

The J gene is TRBJ2-2, the V gene TRBV29-1; 10 nucleotides line up with TRBD2. J gave up 4 bases and V 4 bases, and 0 bases lay outside the gene matches. This CDR3 has 13 residues. CDR1 SQVTM and CDR2 ANQGSEA come from the germline V gene. The CDR3 sequence: CSVGTSGTGELFF. CDR3 DNA: TGCAGCGTTGGGACTAGCGGCACCGGGGAGCTGTTTTTT.

This clonotype was observed a handful of times. The rearrangement uses TRBV20-1 and TRBJ1-5, with D hard to call. From germline, CDR1 is DFQATT and CDR2 SNEGSKA (reference sequence). V was shortened by 6 bases and J by 9 bases, with 15 bases between the two germline ends. CDR3 length: 12 amino acids. CDR3 in DNA: TGCAGTGCAAGGTCTGCGGAGATGCCCCAGCATTTT. Amino acids: CSARSAEMPQHF.